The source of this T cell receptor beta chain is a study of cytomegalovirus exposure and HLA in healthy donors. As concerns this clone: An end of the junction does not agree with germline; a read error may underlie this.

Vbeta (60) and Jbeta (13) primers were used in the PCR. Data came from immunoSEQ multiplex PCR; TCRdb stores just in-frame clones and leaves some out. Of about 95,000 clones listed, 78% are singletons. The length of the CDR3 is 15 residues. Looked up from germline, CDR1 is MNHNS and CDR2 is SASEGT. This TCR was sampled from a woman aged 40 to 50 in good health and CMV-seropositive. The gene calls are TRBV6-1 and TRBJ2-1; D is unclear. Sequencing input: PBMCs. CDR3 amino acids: CACSERGQIYNEQFF. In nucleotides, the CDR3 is TGTGCCTGCAGTGAAAGAGGTCAGATTTACAATGAGCAGTTCTTC.